A single sample is the source of the 25 T cell receptor beta chains below, sequenced in a study of blood T cell repertoires in COVID-19. The assay was immunoSEQ multiplex PCR, and TCRdb's table has in-frame clones only and misses some. The sample yields about half a million clones, 88% seen once. The material sequenced was PBMCs or T cells enriched from blood (not recorded which). Receptors were obtained from a woman aged 60-70 years who had recovered from COVID-19.

The chain is built from TRBV7-9 and TRBJ2-3; D possibly corresponds to TRBD1 (5 bases). The CDR3 covers 14 residues. Germline V gives CDR1 SEHNR, CDR2 FQNEAQ (reference sequence). Trimming cost V 8 bases and J 5 bases, with 17 bases left between them. CDR3: CASGSGILGDTQYF. CDR3 sequence (DNA): TGTGCCAGCGGATCAGGGATTTTGGGAGATACGCAGTATTTT.

The rearrangement links TRBV7-9 to TRBJ1-1, with D maybe TRBD1 (5 bases). This CDR3 is 15 amino acids long. CDR1 is SEHNR and CDR2 is FQNEAQ in the germline V gene (reference sequence). V shed 0 bases and J shed 1 base, with 9 bases lying between them. The CDR3 loop reads CASSLASRANTEAFF. The CDR3 DNA is TGTGCCAGCAGCTTAGCGAGCAGGGCGAACACTGAAGCTTTCTTT.

V and J are TRBV24-1 and TRBJ2-2; possibly TRBD1 for D (6 bases). The germline gives CDR1 KGHDR, CDR2 SFDVKD. V gave up 9 bases and J gave up 4 bases, with 11 bases separating them. The CDR3 contains 13 residues. The DNA for the CDR3 is TGTGCCACCCGAAGACAGGCCACCGGGGAGCTGTTTTTT. This sequence encodes CATRRQATGELFF.

Concerning this clone itself: Other DNA sequences from this sample encode an identical CDR3 as well. The chain has TRBV6-5 and TRBJ1-2; 10 nucleotides line up with TRBD1. The germline CDR1 and CDR2 sequences are MNHEY and SVGAGI. This CDR3 spans 13 amino acids. Trimming cost V 6 bases and J 5 bases; bases outside gene matches: 3. CDR3 region: CASRPGQGYGYTF. The CDR3 DNA reads TGTGCCAGCAGACCGGGACAGGGGTATGGCTACACCTTC.

V and J are TRBV2 and TRBJ1-6; 10 bases are shared with TRBD1. J lost 0 bases, V lost 7 bases, and 3 bases had no gene match. The CDR3 spans 16 residues. From germline, CDR1 is SNHLY and CDR2 FYNNEI. The CDR3 DNA is TGTGCCAGCAATGGACAGGGGGTCTCCTATAATTCACCCCTCCACTTT. Encoded protein: CASNGQGVSYNSPLHF.

The chain combines TRBV23-1 with TRBJ1-6; perhaps TRBD1 as D (5 bases). TRBV23-1 is known as an ORF, though its function is uncertain. The CDR3 is made up of 13 amino acids. Deletions cut 0 bases from V and 10 bases from J, with 7 bases between. CDR3 sequence reads: CASSQSGGSPLHF. Written as DNA, the CDR3 is TGCGCCAGCAGTCAATCGGGGGGATCACCCCTCCACTTT.

This clone came up a few times. The V gene is TRBV5-4, the J gene TRBJ2-1; TRBD2 matches at 12 bases. The CDR3 extends over 15 amino acids. Trimming cost V 4 bases and J 4 bases; bases outside gene matches: 3. Germline V gene data show CDR1 as SGHNT and CDR2 as YYREEE (reference sequence). The CDR3 loop reads CASSLTSGGYNEQFF. The CDR3 DNA reads TGTGCCAGCAGCCTGACTAGCGGGGGTTACAATGAGCAGTTCTTC.

In its sample, this clone was seen once. This chain uses TRBV3-1 (or the pseudogene TRBV3-2) with TRBJ2-5; 8 nucleotides match TRBD2. Unmatched junction bases numbered 8, after V lost 1 base and J lost 4 bases. The CDR3 consists of 16 residues. Germline CDR1 reads LGHDT; CDR2 reads YNNKEL (reference sequence). The chain's CDR3 is CASSQVPGGPGETQYF. For the CDR3, the DNA is TGTGCCAGCAGCCAAGTTCCGGGGGGGCCGGGAGAGACCCAGTACTTC.

This chain links TRBV6-5 with TRBJ2-5; the D gene is possibly TRBD2 (7 bases). CDR1 and CDR2 from the germline V gene are MNHEY and SVGAGI. The CDR3 runs 11 residues. This CDR3 is CAAGAGETQYF. Here the CDR3 DNA reads TGTGCTGCGGGGGCTGGGGAGACCCAGTACTTC.

This chain links TRBV6-1 with TRBJ1-2; D is perhaps TRBD1 (5 bases). V lost 3 bases and J lost 7, with 18 bases in between. The CDR3 sequence is 15 residues long. From germline, CDR1 is MNHNS and CDR2 SASEGT. CDR3 residues: CASSDSGGILSGYTF. CDR3 bases: TGTGCCAGCAGTGATTCCGGGGGGATTCTATCTGGCTACACCTTC.

This chain uses TRBV3-1 (or the pseudogene TRBV3-2) with TRBJ1-1; D perhaps matches TRBD1 (5 bases). CDR3 length: 18 residues. CDR1 is LGHDT, CDR2 YNNKEL, per germline (reference sequence). The V gene lost 5 bases and the J gene lost 4 bases, with 26 bases spanning the gap. The CDR3, as DNA: TGTGCCAGCAGCGAAGTAACGAGGGCTACGCGGGGCAGCACTGAAGCTTTCTTT. This encodes CASSEVTRATRGSTEAFF.

J is TRBJ1-2 and V is TRBV7-9, with 8 bases aligning to TRBD1. The CDR3 consists of 16 residues. The V segment lost 5 bases and the J segment 2 bases; nucleotides outside the gene matches: 10. Germline CDR1 SEHNR, CDR2 FQNEAQ (reference sequence). CDR3 DNA: TGTGCCAGCAGCCCAGGGGGCTTGAGGGCGAACTATGGCTACACCTTC. Residues: CASSPGGLRANYGYTF.

Remarks on this clone: At the DNA level, this CDR3 is encoded by other sequences in the same sample as well. The chain links TRBV3-1 (or the pseudogene TRBV3-2) to TRBJ1-6; a weak D match, TRBD1 (5 bases). The germline CDR1 and CDR2 sequences are LGHDT and YNNKEL (reference sequence). Trimming shortened V by 4 bases and J by 10 bases, and 11 bases separated the two germline ends. The CDR3 totals 13 residues. The CDR3: CASSPGGGSPLHF. In DNA form, the CDR3 reads TGTGCCAGCAGCCCCGGGGGGGGGTCACCCCTCCACTTT.

The rearrangement joins TRBV10-3 to TRBJ2-7, with D maybe TRBD1 (6 bases). The CDR3 runs 13 residues. Germline V CDR1 and CDR2: ENHRY, SYGVKD. V was shortened by 6 bases and J by 5 bases, with 14 bases between the two germline ends. The DNA of the CDR3 is TGTGCCATCAGAGGACAGTCCTCGGACGAGCAGTACTTC. Translation gives CAIRGQSSDEQYF.

CDR3 in amino acids: CASSFIPGTQYF. The CDR3 region has the DNA TGTGCCAGCAGCTTTATTCCGGGGACCCAGTACTTC. The V call is TRBV5-5, the J call TRBJ2-5; D remains ambiguous. The germline CDR1 and CDR2 sequences are SGHKS and YYEKEE (reference sequence). Deletions cut 2 bases from V and 7 bases from J, with 9 bases between. The CDR3 covers 12 residues.

The V gene is TRBV5-4, the J gene TRBJ2-5; 8 bases match TRBD1. This CDR3 is built from 14 residues. After removal of 0 bases from V and 5 bases from J, the junction contained 3 bases not matched to a gene. CDR1 is SGHNT, CDR2 YYREEE, per germline (reference sequence). The CDR3, as DNA: TGTGCCAGCAGCTTGGCCGCAGGGGGCGAGACCCAGTACTTC. Its translation is CASSLAAGGETQYF.

V gene TRBV3-1 (or the pseudogene TRBV3-2) combines with J gene TRBJ2-1; TRBD1 aligns across 8 bases. The CDR3 consists of 14 residues. Trimming at V came to 4 bases and at J to 2 bases, leaving 1 base not matched to a gene. The germline gives CDR1 LGHDT, CDR2 YNNKEL (reference sequence). In DNA form, the CDR3 reads TGTGCCAGCAGCCCACAGGGGGCCTACAATGAGCAGTTCTTC. Residues: CASSPQGAYNEQFF.

The chain links TRBV6-6 to TRBJ1-5; D possibly corresponds to TRBD1 (5 bases). Trimming took 5 bases from V and 5 from J, leaving 13 bases between them. The CDR3 consists of 14 residues. Germline CDR1 MNHNY, CDR2 SVGAGI (reference sequence). The chain's CDR3 is CASSQDRSHQPQHF. CDR3 in DNA: TGTGCCAGCAGTCAAGACAGATCTCATCAGCCCCAGCATTTT.

V and J are TRBV3-1 (or the pseudogene TRBV3-2) and TRBJ2-3, with 7 bases matching TRBD1. Germline CDR1 is LGHDT and CDR2 is YNNKEL (reference sequence). CDR3 length equals 14 residues. The J segment lost 1 base and the V segment lost 8 bases, leaving 6 bases of the junction unmatched. This CDR3 reads CASGRQGGTDTQYF. In DNA, the CDR3 is TGTGCCAGCGGTAGACAGGGCGGCACAGATACGCAGTATTTT.

The chain is built from TRBV29-1 and TRBJ1-1; no definite D call. The germline CDR1 and CDR2 sequences are SQVTM and ANQGSEA. This CDR3 has 15 residues. Trimming left V 4 bases short and J 1 base short, with 16 bases between. The CDR3 DNA sequence: TGCAGCGTTGTAGGGAGCCGGTCGCCGAACACTGAAGCTTTCTTT. This codes for CSVVGSRSPNTEAFF.

The chain has TRBV27 and TRBJ2-6, with a weak D call TRBD2 (5 bases). Trimming stripped 1 base from V and 0 bases from J, with 13 bases between. Germline loops: CDR1 MNHEY, CDR2 SMNVEV (reference sequence). The CDR3 spans 18 residues. In nucleotides, the CDR3 is TGTGCCAGCAGTTTATTAGGACTGCCCTTCTCTGGGGCCAACGTCCTGACTTTC. Protein sequence: CASSLLGLPFSGANVLTF.

V and J are TRBV28 and TRBJ2-3; TRBD1 matches at 8 bases. Germline V lookup: CDR1 MDHEN, CDR2 SYDVKM. The CDR3 runs to 14 residues. Trimming removed 3 bases from V and 2 bases from J; junction bases left unmatched: 1. The CDR3 here is CASSFQGATDTQYF. The CDR3 DNA reads as TGTGCCAGCAGTTTCCAGGGGGCCACAGATACGCAGTATTTT.

The chain combines TRBV9 with TRBJ2-3; D uncertain. The CDR3 is 11 amino acids. The germline V gene has CDR1 SGDLS and CDR2 YYNGEE. V was cut by 4 bases and J by 5 bases, with 5 bases left in between. CDR3 sequence reads: CASSRRDTQYF. Here the CDR3 DNA reads TGTGCCAGCAGCCGTAGAGATACGCAGTATTTT.

The V and J genes are TRBV7-9 and TRBJ2-7, with TRBD1 identical over 7 bases. The length of the CDR3 is 15 residues. The V gene end was trimmed by 1 base and the J gene end by 6 bases; junction bases not matched to a gene: 9. Germline V CDR1 and CDR2: SEHNR, FQNEAQ (reference sequence). The CDR3 DNA reads TGTGCCAGCAGCTTAGTCCTGGGACAGCCGTTCGAGCAGTACTTC. Translating gives CASSLVLGQPFEQYF.

Written as DNA, the CDR3 is TGCGCCAGCAGCTTGGTCACTAGCGAGGATACGCAGTATTTT. Protein: CASSLVTSEDTQYF. This rearrangement joins TRBV5-1 to TRBJ2-3, with TRBD2 matching over 7 bases. V was pared by 0 bases and J by 6 bases, with 4 bases of the junction left unmatched. This CDR3 is built from 14 residues. Germline V CDR1 and CDR2: SGHRS, YFSETQ. The variable domain in full, completed from reference TRBV5-1 and TRBJ2-3, reads KAGVTQTPRYLIKTRGQQVTLSCSPISGHRSVSWYQQTPGQGLQFLFEYFSETQRNKGNFPGRFSGRQFSNSRSEMNVSTLELGDSALYLCASSLVTSEDTQYFGPGTRLTVL.